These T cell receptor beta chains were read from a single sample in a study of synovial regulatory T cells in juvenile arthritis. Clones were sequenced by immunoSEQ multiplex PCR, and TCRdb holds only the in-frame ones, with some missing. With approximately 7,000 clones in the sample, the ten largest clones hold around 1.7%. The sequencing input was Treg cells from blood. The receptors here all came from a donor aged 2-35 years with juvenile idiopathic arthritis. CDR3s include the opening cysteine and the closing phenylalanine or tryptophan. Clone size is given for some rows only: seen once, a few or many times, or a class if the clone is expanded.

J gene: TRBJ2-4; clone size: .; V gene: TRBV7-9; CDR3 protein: CASSFNVAKNIQYF
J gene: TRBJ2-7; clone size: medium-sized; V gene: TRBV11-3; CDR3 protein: CASSRLGPDEQYF
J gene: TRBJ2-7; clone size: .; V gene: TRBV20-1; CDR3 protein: CSARERRKQYF
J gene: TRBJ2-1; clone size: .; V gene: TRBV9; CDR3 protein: CASSVFLKDEQFF
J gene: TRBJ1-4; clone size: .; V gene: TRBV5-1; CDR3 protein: CASSFGRTGAEKLFF
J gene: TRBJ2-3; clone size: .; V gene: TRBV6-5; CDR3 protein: CASSRDRRSTDTQYF
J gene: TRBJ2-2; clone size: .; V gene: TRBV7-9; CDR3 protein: CASRSAGTLNTGELFF
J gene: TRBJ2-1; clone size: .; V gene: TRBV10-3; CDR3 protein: CAISGGSGRGSYNEQFF
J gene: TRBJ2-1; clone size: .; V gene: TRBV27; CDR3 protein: CASSPGTSGGRQEQFF
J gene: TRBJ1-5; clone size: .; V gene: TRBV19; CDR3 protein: CASRRGVDQPQHF
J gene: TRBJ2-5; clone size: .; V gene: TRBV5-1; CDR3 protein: CASSLGVTAEETQYF
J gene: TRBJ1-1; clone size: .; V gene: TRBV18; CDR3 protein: CASSPDRREAFF
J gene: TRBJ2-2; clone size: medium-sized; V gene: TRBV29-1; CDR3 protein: CSVDGATGELFF
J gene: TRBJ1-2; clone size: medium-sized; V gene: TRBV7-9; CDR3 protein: CASSFGGYWDYGYTF
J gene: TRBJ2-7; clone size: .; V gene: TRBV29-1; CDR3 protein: CSVEFAGKQYF
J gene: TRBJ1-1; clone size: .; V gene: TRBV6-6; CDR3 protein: CASSYTRNTEAFF
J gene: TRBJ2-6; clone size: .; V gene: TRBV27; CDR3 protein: CASRQGLGANVLTF
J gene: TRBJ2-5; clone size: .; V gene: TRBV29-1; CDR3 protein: CSVELKALQTQYF
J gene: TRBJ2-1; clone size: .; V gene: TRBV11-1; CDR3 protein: CASSLASGRRSYNEQFF
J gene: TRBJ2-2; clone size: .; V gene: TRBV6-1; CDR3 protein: CASSTGAGELFF
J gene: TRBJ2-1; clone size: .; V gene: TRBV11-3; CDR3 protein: CASSLRPPNEQFF
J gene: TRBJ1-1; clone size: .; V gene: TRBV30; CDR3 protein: CAWGGVGEAFF
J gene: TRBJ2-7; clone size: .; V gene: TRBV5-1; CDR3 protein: CASSLQSDEQYF
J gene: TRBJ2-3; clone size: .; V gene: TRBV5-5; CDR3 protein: CASSPNTDTQYF
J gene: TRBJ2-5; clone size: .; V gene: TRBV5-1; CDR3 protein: CASSPTGGWETQYF
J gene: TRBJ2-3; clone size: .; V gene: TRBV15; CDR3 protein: CATSRNTDTQYF
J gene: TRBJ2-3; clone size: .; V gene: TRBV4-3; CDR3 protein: CASCPRTGFLGTDTQYF
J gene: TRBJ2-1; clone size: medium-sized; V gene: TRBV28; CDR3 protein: CASSSDGTGGQNEQFF
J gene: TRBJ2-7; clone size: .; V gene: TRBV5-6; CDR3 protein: CASSLTGTGDEQYF
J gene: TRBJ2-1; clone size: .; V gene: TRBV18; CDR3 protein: CASSPPRGASSYNEQFF
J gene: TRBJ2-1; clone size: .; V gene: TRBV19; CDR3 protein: CASSWRGRNEQFF
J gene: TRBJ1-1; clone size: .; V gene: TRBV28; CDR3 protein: CASSPHPRVEAEAFF
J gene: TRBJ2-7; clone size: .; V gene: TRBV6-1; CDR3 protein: CASGRDRYYEQYF
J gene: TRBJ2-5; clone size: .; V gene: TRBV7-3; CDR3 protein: CASSLTAGPRSTQYF
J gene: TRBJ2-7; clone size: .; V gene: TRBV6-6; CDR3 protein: CASSWARGTYEQYF